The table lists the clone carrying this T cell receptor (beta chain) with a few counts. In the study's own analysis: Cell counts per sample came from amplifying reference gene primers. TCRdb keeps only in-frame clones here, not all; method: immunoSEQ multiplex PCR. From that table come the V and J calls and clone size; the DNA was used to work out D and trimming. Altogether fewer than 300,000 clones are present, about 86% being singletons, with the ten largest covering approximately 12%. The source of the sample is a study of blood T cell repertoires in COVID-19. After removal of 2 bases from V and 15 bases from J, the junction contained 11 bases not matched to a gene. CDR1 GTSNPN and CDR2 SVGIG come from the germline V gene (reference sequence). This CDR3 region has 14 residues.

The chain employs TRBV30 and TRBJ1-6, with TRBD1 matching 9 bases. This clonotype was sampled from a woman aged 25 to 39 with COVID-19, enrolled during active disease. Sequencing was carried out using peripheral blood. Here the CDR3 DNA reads TGTGCCTGGAGTCATGGACAGGGGAGAAACCGCCTCCACTTT. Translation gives CAWSHGQGRNRLHF.